This T cell receptor (beta chain) was obtained from a study of OX40 agonist ivuxolimab in advanced cancers. Study results and caveats: Researchers report that CD8+ T cells had, on average, more expanded clones than CD4+.

Concerning this clone: What it binds is not known.

Germline V gene lookup returns CDR1 LNHDA and CDR2 SQIVND (reference sequence). The CDR3 contains 17 residues. Unmatched junction bases numbered 5, after V lost 3 bases and J lost 1 base. TCRdb's table, derived via immunoSEQ multiplex PCR, lists solely in-frame clones and lacks some. The sample records roughly 75,000 clones, around 86% being singletons. The sequenced sample was CD4+ or CD8+ T cells sorted from blood, obtained in a trial of the OX40 agonist ivuxolimab. The J gene is TRBJ1-5, the V gene TRBV19; 11 bases align to TRBD1. This receptor was obtained from an adult with an advanced solid tumor such as melanoma, head and neck, liver or kidney cancer. CDR3 sequence (DNA): TGTGCCAGTAGTATTTGGACAGGGGGCCGGAGCAATCAGCCCCAGCATTTT. Translated: CASSIWTGGRSNQPQHF.